This T cell receptor (beta chain) was found in a study of T-cell memory formation after mild COVID-19. Study information: TCR clusters showed largely donor specificity. Findings and limits, study-wide: Memory cells collected pre-infection included some clones that later responded, suggesting cross-reactive memory joined. A balance of CD4 and CD8 characterized clones contracting day 15 to 85, whereas later expanders leaned CD4+.

The germline V and J ends were trimmed by 2 bases and 3 bases, with 11 bases remaining between them. Germline CDR1 SGHRS, CDR2 YFSETQ. The CDR3 extends over 15 amino acids. As concerns this clonotype: Its target is not known.

MiXCR was run by TCRdb on the 5' RACE reads, yielding one entry per CDR3 protein. The sample includes 350,000 to 500,000 distinct CDR3 sequences, 20% to 30% seen only once; the top ten take roughly 14%. Material: PBMCs or a T cell subset sorted from them (not recorded which). The chain links TRBV5-1 to TRBJ1-4; D is perhaps TRBD1 (5 bases). This TCR was sampled from an adult woman who had mild COVID-19 (a few samples of this study predate the infection). Cell type and time point are not known. The CDR3 loop reads CASSFSGTSNEKLFF. CDR3 sequence (DNA): TGCGCCAGCAGCTTTTCCGGGACTTCTAATGAAAAACTGTTTTTT.